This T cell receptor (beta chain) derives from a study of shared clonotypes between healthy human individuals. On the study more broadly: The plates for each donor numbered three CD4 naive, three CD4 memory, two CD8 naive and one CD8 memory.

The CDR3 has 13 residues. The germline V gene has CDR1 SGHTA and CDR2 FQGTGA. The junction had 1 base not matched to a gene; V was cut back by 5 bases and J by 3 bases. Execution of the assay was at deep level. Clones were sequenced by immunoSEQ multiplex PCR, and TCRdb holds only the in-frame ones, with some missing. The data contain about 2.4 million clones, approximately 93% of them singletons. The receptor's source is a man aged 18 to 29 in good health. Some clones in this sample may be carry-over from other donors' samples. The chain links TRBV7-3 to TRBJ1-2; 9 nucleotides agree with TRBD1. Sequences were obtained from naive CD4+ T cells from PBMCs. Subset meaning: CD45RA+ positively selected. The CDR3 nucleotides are TGTGCCAGCAGCAGACAGGGGGACTATGGCTACACCTTC. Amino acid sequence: CASSRQGDYGYTF.